The rows below give T cell receptor beta chains drawn from one sample of a study of blood T cell repertoires in COVID-19. Data came from immunoSEQ multiplex PCR; TCRdb stores just in-frame clones and leaves some out. The repertoire holds 75,000 to 100,000 clones, with 75% to 85% as singletons. Sequencing was done on a sample of peripheral blood. All receptors derive from a man aged 65 to 85 with acute or convalescent COVID-19. The CDR3 runs from the conserved cysteine through the conserved F or W. Each record gives: D gene, J gene, clone size, V gene, CDR3 DNA, CDR3 protein. The D gene is left open where the match is weak. Part of the rows lack a size; the others show once, few, many or a class for expanded clones.

D gene: TRBD2
J gene: TRBJ2-1
clone size: once
V gene: TRBV27
CDR3 DNA: TGTGCCAGCAAGGGGACTAGCGGCTCCTACAATGAGCAGTTCTTC
CDR3 protein: CASKGTSGSYNEQFF

D gene: TRBD2
J gene: TRBJ2-1
clone size: NA
V gene: TRBV4-2
CDR3 DNA: TGTGCCAGCAGCCAAGAGTTACTAGCGGGAGAATACAATGAGCAGTTCTTC
CDR3 protein: CASSQELLAGEYNEQFF

D gene: NA
J gene: TRBJ1-3
clone size: NA
V gene: TRBV3-1/TRBV3-2
CDR3 DNA: TGTGCCAGCAGCCAAGATCCGGGAAACACCATATATTTT
CDR3 protein: CASSQDPGNTIYF

D gene: NA
J gene: TRBJ1-3
clone size: NA
V gene: TRBV21-1
CDR3 DNA: TGTGCCAGCAGCCAAAAGGGGGAATCTGGAAACACCATATATTTT
CDR3 protein: CASSQKGESGNTIYF

D gene: NA
J gene: TRBJ2-7
clone size: NA
V gene: TRBV28
CDR3 DNA: TGTGCCAGCAGTTTGGGGCAGAAATACGAGCAGTACTTC
CDR3 protein: CASSLGQKYEQYF

D gene: NA
J gene: TRBJ2-2
clone size: many
V gene: TRBV15
CDR3 DNA: TGTGCCACCAGCAGGGCCAGTGCCGGGGAGCTGTTTTTT
CDR3 protein: CATSRASAGELFF

D gene: TRBD2
J gene: TRBJ2-3
clone size: few
V gene: TRBV5-1
CDR3 DNA: TGCGCCAGCAGCTTGGGCGGGAGGGCCCCAGATACGCAGTATTTT
CDR3 protein: CASSLGGRAPDTQYF

D gene: TRBD1
J gene: TRBJ2-3
clone size: NA
V gene: TRBV7-8
CDR3 DNA: TGTGCCAGCAGCTCCGACAGGGGAAATACGCAGTATTTT
CDR3 protein: CASSSDRGNTQYF

D gene: NA
J gene: TRBJ2-1
clone size: NA
V gene: TRBV27
CDR3 DNA: TGTGCCAGCAGTTTCCCGGACGGTGGGAGGATCTTC
CDR3 protein: CASSFPDGGRIF

D gene: TRBD2
J gene: TRBJ2-1
clone size: NA
V gene: TRBV19
CDR3 DNA: TGTGCCAGTAGGATTAGCGGGAGAGGGACCTACAATGAGCAGTTCTTC
CDR3 protein: CASRISGRGTYNEQFF